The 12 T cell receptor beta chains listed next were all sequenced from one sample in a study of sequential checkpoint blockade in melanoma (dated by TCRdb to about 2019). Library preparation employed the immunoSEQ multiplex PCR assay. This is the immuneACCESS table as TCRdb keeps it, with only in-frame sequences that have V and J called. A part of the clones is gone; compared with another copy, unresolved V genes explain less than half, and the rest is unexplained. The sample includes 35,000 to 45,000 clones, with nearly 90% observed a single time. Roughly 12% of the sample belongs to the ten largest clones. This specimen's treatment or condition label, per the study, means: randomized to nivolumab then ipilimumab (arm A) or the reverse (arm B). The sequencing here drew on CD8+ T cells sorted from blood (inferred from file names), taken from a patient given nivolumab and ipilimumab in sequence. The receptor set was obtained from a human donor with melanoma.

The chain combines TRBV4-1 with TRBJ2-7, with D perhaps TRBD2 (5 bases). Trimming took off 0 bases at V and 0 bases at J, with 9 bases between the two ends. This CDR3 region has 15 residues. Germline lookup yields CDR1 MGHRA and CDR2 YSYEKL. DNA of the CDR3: TGCGCCAGCAGCCAAGATTCGGGGAGCTCCTACGAGCAGTACGTC. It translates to CASSQDSGSSYEQYV.

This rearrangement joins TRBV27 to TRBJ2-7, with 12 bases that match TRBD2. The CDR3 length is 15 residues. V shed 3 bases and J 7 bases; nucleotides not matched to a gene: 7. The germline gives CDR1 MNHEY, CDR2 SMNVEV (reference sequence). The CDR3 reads CASSFQTSGRDEQYF. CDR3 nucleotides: TGTGCCAGCAGTTTCCAGACTAGCGGGAGAGATGAGCAGTACTTC.

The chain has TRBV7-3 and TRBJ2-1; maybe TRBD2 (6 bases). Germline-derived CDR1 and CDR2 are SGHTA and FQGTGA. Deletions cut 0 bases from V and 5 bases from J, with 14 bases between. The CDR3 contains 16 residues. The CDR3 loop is CASSLTGLLKDNEQFF. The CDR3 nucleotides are TGTGCCAGCAGCTTAACGGGACTTCTAAAGGACAATGAGCAGTTCTTC.

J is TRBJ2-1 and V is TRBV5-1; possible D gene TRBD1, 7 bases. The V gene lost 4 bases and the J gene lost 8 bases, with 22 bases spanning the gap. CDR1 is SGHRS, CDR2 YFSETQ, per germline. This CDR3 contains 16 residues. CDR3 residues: CASSGPRDRLVHEQFF. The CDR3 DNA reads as TGCGCCAGCAGCGGTCCCCGGGACAGACTAGTCCATGAGCAGTTCTTC.

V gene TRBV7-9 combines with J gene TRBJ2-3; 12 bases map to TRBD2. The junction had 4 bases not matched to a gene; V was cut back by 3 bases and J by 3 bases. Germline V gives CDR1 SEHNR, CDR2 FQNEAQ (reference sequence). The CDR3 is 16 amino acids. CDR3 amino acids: CASSFLAGGTTDTQYF. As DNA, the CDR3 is TGTGCCAGCAGCTTTCTAGCGGGAGGGACGACAGATACGCAGTATTTT.

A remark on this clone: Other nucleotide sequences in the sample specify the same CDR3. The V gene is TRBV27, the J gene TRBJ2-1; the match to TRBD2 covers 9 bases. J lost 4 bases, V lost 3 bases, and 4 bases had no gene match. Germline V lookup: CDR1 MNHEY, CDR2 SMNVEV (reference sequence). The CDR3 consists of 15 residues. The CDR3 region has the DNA TGTGCCAGCAGTTTGGGTCTAGCGGGGTACAATGAGCAGTTCTTC. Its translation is CASSLGLAGYNEQFF.

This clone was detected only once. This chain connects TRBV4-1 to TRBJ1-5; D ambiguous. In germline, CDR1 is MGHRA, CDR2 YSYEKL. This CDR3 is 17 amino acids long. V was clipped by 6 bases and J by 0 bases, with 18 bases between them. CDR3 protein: CASSPRQALYSNQPQHF. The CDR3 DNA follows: TGCGCCAGCAGTCCCCGCCAGGCCCTTTATAGCAATCAGCCCCAGCATTTT.

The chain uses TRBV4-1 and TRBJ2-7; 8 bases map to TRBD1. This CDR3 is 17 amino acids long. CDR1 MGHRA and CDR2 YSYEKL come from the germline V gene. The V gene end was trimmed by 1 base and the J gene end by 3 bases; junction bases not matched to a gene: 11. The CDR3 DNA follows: TGCGCCAGCAGCCAAGCCGGGACAGGAGCACGGTACTACGAGCAGTACTTC. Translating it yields CASSQAGTGARYYEQYF.

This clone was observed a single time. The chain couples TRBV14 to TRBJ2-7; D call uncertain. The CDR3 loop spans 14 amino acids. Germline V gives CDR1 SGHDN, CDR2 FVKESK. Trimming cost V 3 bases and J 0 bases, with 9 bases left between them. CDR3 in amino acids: CASSHFQVSYEQYF. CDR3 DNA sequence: TGTGCCAGCAGCCACTTCCAGGTCTCCTACGAGCAGTACTTC.

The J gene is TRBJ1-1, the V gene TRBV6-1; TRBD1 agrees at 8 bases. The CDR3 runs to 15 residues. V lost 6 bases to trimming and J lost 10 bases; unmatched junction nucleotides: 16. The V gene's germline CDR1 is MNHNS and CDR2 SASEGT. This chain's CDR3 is CASSDGRQGNNGAFF. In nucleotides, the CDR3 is TGTGCCAGCAGCGACGGGAGACAGGGGAATAATGGAGCTTTCTTT.

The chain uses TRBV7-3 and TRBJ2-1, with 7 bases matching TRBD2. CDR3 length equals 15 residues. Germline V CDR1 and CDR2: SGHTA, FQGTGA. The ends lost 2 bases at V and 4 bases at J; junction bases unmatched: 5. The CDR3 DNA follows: TGTGCCAGCAGCTTAGGCGGGGGACCTTACAATGAGCAGTTCTTC. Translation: CASSLGGGPYNEQFF.

CDR3 DNA: TGTGCCAGCAGTCTGGGGAGTTCCGGCAATCAGCCCCAGCATTTT. It specifies CASSLGSSGNQPQHF. V gene TRBV28 combines with J gene TRBJ1-5; no definite D call. Trimming removed 5 bases at V and 2 bases at J, with 13 bases between. This CDR3 region has 15 residues. Germline CDR1 and CDR2: MDHEN and SYDVKM. Full variable domain (remainder filled in from reference TRBV28 and TRBJ1-5): DVKVTQSSRYLVKRTGEKVFLECVQDMDHENMFWYRQDPGLGLRLIYFSYDVKMKEKGDIPEGYSVSREKKERFSLILESASTNQTSMYLCASSLGSSGNQPQHFGDGTRLSIL.